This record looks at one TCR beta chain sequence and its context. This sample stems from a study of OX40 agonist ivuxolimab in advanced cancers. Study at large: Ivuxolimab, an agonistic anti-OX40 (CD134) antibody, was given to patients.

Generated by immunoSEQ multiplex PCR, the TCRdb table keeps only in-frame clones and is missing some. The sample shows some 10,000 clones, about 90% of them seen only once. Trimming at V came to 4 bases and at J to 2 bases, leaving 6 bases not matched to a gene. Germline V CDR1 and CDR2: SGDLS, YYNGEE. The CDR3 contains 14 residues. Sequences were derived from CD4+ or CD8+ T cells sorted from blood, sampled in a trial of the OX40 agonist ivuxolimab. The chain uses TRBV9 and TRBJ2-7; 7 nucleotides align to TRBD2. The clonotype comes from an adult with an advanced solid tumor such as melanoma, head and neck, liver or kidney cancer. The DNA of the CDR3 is TGTGCCAGCAGCTCGGGGGGTCATCCCTACGAGCAGTACTTC. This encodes CASSSGGHPYEQYF.